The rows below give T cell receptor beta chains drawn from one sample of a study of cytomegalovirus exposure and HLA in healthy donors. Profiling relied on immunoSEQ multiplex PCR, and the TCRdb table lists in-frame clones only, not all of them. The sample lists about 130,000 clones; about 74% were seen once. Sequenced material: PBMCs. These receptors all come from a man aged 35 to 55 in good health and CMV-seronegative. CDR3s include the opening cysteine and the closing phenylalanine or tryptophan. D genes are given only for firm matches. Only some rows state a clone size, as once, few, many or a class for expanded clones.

TGCGCCAGGGGCAACCGGGACAGATATCAGCCCCAGCATTTT CARGNRDRYQPQHF NA TRBV4-3 TRBD1 TRBJ1-5
TGTGCCAGCAGCCAAGTGAACATGAGGCAGGGGGCAAGCACTGAAGCTTTCTTT CASSQVNMRQGASTEAFF NA TRBV4-2 TRBD1 TRBJ1-1
TGTGCCAGCAATACCTTACTGGACAGCGTAACAACTGAAGCTTTCTTT CASNTLLDSVTTEAFF NA TRBV27 NA TRBJ1-1
TGTGCCAGTAGTTTCACAGGAGGCAATCAGCCCCAGCATTTT CASSFTGGNQPQHF NA TRBV19 NA TRBJ1-5
TGTGCCAGTAGAGTCCCGACTAGAAAAACGAACACCGGGGAGCTGTTTTTT CASRVPTRKTNTGELFF NA TRBV19 NA TRBJ2-2
TGTGCCTGGAGCTCGAAGGGGGAAAAACTGTTTTTT CAWSSKGEKLFF NA TRBV30 NA TRBJ1-4
TGCGCCAGCAGCCACAGACAGGTTCCACCTCAAGAGACCCAGTACTTC CASSHRQVPPQETQYF few TRBV4-3 NA TRBJ2-5
TGTGCCATCAGTGAGTTTGGCGGCACTGAAGCTTTCTTT CAISEFGGTEAFF NA TRBV10-3 NA TRBJ1-1
TGTGCCATCAGTGAGGGGGGGGATCAGCCCCAGCATTTT CAISEGGDQPQHF NA TRBV10-3 NA TRBJ1-5
TGTGCCAGCAGCGCCGGACACCATTCAAGCTCCTATAATTCACCCCTCCACTTT CASSAGHHSSSYNSPLHF few TRBV5-5 NA TRBJ1-6
TGTGCCAGCACCGGATTCGACAGCAATGAGCAGTTCTTC CASTGFDSNEQFF NA TRBV11-3 NA TRBJ2-1
TGCGCCAGCAGCCAGGGACTAGGCGGTACGCAGTATTTT CASSQGLGGTQYF once TRBV5-1 TRBD2 TRBJ2-3
TGTGCCAGCAGTGAAGTCCTCCAGTACTTC CASSEVLQYF NA TRBV2 NA TRBJ2-4
TGTGCCAGTAGTATACCGGGCAGGGGGTACGAGCAGTACTTC CASSIPGRGYEQYF NA TRBV19 TRBD1 TRBJ2-7
TGTGCCAGCAGACTCGGGACAGGGATCGGGGAGCTGTTTTTT CASRLGTGIGELFF few TRBV13 TRBD1 TRBJ2-2
TGCGCCAGCAGCCAAGGAGAGACATACACCGGGGAGCTGTTTTTT CASSQGETYTGELFF few TRBV4-1 NA TRBJ2-2
TGTGCCAGCAGCTTGGAGGGACAAAGCCCAACACCCCTCCACTTT CASSLEGQSPTPLHF NA TRBV5-4 NA TRBJ1-6
TGTGCCAGCAGCCCCGGACAGTCGCGCTACGAGCAGTACTTC CASSPGQSRYEQYF NA TRBV9 NA TRBJ2-7
TGTGCCACCAGCAGAGATCTGTCACAGATCTCTGGGGCCAACGTCCTGACTTTC CATSRDLSQISGANVLTF NA TRBV15 NA TRBJ2-6
TGTGCCAGCAGCTTACAGGGGGTTGGGAACACTGAAGCTTTCTTT CASSLQGVGNTEAFF NA TRBV7-3 TRBD1 TRBJ1-1
TGTGCCAGCAAAGGGGCTAACTATGGCTACACCTTC CASKGANYGYTF NA TRBV6-5 NA TRBJ1-2
TGTGCCAGCAGCGTAGGGTTTGGACAGGGGGTGCCCATGAACACCGGGGAGCTGTTTTTT CASSVGFGQGVPMNTGELFF NA TRBV9 TRBD1 TRBJ2-2